This TCR beta chain was sequenced during a study of OX40 agonist ivuxolimab in advanced cancers. Study summary: The study gave patients intravenous ivuxolimab at 0.01 to 10 mg/kg every 2 weeks. A mean age of about 59 years, range roughly 23 to 85, was recorded, and over 65% were male. Partial responses occurred in three patients (one hepatocellular carcinoma, two cutaneous melanoma).

Assay: immunoSEQ multiplex PCR; the TCRdb copy retains only in-frame clones and omits some. The data contain 55,000 to 65,000 clones, around 93% of them singletons. On this clone: No antigen is known for it.

The CDR3 has 16 amino acids. After removal of 7 bases from V and 4 bases from J, the junction contained 13 bases not matched to a gene. Germline loops: CDR1 GTSNPN, CDR2 SVGIG (reference sequence). Study outcomes and limitations: Partly responding patients at 0.1-3.0 mg/kg showed some of the smallest clonal expansion.

The rearrangement uses TRBV30 and TRBJ1-5, with TRBD1 matching over 10 bases. Specimen: CD4+ or CD8+ T cells sorted from blood, collected in a trial of the OX40 agonist ivuxolimab. The sequence came from an adult with an advanced solid tumor such as melanoma, head and neck, liver or kidney cancer. In DNA form, the CDR3 reads TGTGCCTTTACACTGGGGACAGGGGTGGAGAATCAGCCCCAGCATTTT. Its protein product is CAFTLGTGVENQPQHF.